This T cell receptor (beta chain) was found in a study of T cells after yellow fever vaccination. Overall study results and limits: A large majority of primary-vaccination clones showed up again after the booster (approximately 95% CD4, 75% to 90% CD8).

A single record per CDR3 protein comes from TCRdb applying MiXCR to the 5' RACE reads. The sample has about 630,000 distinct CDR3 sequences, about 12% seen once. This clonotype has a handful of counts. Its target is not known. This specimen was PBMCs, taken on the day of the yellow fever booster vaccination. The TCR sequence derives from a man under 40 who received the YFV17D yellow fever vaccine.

In DNA, the CDR3 is TGTGCCAGCAGCTTAGGGGTAGGCGGTGAACTTACCTACGAGCAGTACTTC. Amino acid sequence: CASSLGVGGELTYEQYF. The chain has TRBV7-9 and TRBJ2-7; no clear D gene. The CDR3 has 17 amino acids. The germline CDR1 and CDR2 sequences are SEHNR and FQNEAQ (reference sequence). The germline V and J ends were trimmed by 1 base and 2 bases, with 18 bases remaining between them.